The sequence of this T cell receptor (beta chain) was determined in a study of OX40 agonist ivuxolimab in advanced cancers. Looking at the study overall: The diagnoses of dose-escalation patients were hepatocellular carcinoma, melanoma, renal cell or head and neck cancer. General study results and limits: More expanded clones were seen, on average, in CD8+ T cells than in CD4+. With doses of 0.1-3.0 mg/kg, partial responders showed among the lowest clonal expansion. With doses of 0.1 to 3.0 mg/kg, CD4+ and CD8+ blood T cells had undergone clonal expansion by week 6.

Profiling relied on immunoSEQ multiplex PCR, and the TCRdb table lists in-frame clones only, not all of them. The sample includes more than 50,000 clones, around four fifths of them seen just once. Germline V gene lookup returns CDR1 SGHAT and CDR2 FQNNGV. V was clipped by 2 bases and J by 2 bases, with 2 bases between them. The CDR3 sequence is 12 residues long. As concerns this clone: The antigen is unknown.

The receptor was isolated from an adult with an advanced solid tumor such as melanoma, head and neck, liver or kidney cancer. Here the sequenced sample was CD4+ or CD8+ T cells sorted from blood, taken in a trial of the OX40 agonist ivuxolimab. V gene TRBV11-2 combines with J gene TRBJ2-3; D unclear. Here the CDR3 DNA reads TGTGCCAGCAGCTTATACACAGATACGCAGTATTTT. Translation: CASSLYTDTQYF.